This TCR beta chain comes out of a study of molecular identifiers for immune sequencing clone quantification. Regarding the study as a whole: Clones of above 20 RNA copies carried over 98% of effector molecules; in naive cells they carried under 1%.

Germline assignment: CDR1 SGDLS and CDR2 YYNGEE. CDR3 length: 13 residues. TCRdb passed the PCR reads through MiXCR, listing each CDR3 protein once. The sample contains about 320,000 distinct CDR3 sequences, 24% of which appear only once. With regard to this clonotype: As yet, its antigen is unknown. One end of the junction fails to match germline, which may point to a read error.

The genes are TRBV9 and TRBJ1-1, with D maybe TRBD1 (6 bases). The receptor was derived from a human donor in good health. Some libraries in this study had Jurkat cell RNA spiked in. Material: naive CD8+ T cells from blood, with Jurkat cell RNA spiked in. The subset: FACS-sorted CD8+CD4-CCR7+CD45RA+ naive T cells. The CDR3, as DNA: TGTGCCGGCAGCGTAGTAGGGGGCACTGAAGCTTTCTTT. Protein: CAGSVVGGTEAFF.